Shown below are 24 T cell receptor beta chains from a single sample sequenced in a study of T cells in Graves' hyperthyroidism and ophthalmopathy. There were TCR beta CDR3 regions amplified from RNA transcripts. First-round RT-PCR of the TCR CDR3 relied on the HTBI primer set. TCRdb fed the multiplex PCR reads into MiXCR, producing one record per CDR3 protein. The sample comprises roughly 35,000 distinct CDR3 sequences, approximately 52% of which are singletons, and roughly 27% rests with the top ten. The material sequenced was blood. The receptor set was obtained from a woman in her forties with Graves' ophthalmopathy.

The chain combines TRBV6-4 with TRBJ1-4; tentatively, D is TRBD1 (5 bases). CDR1 MRHNA and CDR2 SNTAGT come from the germline V gene. The CDR3 loop spans 13 amino acids. Trimming took 8 bases from V and 11 from J, leaving 18 bases between them. This CDR3 reads CASPGRNLVKLFF. In DNA, the CDR3 is TGTGCCAGCCCGGGACGTAATCTTGTGAAACTGTTTTTT.

This sequence joins TRBV7-6 and TRBJ2-7; D possibly corresponds to TRBD2 (8 bases). This CDR3 is built from 13 residues. V lost 5 bases to trimming and J lost 5 bases, with 13 bases between them. The germline CDR1 and CDR2 sequences are SGHVS and FNYEAQ. The chain's CDR3 is CASSAGGLDEQYF. Written as DNA, the CDR3 is TGTGCCAGCAGCGCAGGGGGACTAGACGAGCAGTACTTC.

This clonotype is medium-sized (0.01 to 0.1%) in the sample. The rearrangement links TRBV15 to TRBJ2-7, with 7 bases that match TRBD1. The CDR3 runs to 15 residues. Germline V CDR1 and CDR2: LNHNV, YYDKDF (reference sequence). V gave up 1 base and J gave up 3 bases; unmatched junction bases: 6. The CDR3 DNA is TGTGCCACCAGCAGAGTCTCGACAGGGAGCTACGAGCAGTACTTC. Its translation: CATSRVSTGSYEQYF. Together with reference TRBV15 and TRBJ2-7, the CDR3 gives the full variable domain: DAMVIQNPRYQVTQFGKPVTLSCSQTLNHNVMYWYQQKSSQAPKLLFHYYDKDFNNEADTPDNFQSRRPNTSFCFLDIRSPGLGDTAMYLCATSRVSTGSYEQYFGPGTRLTVT.

This clonotype was counted a few times. V is TRBV3-1 and J is TRBJ2-1, with 7 bases fitting TRBD2. V was clipped by 4 bases and J by 0 bases; unmatched bases: 9. Germline CDR1 and CDR2: LGHDT and YNNKEL (reference sequence). This CDR3 comprises 17 residues. CDR3 coding DNA: TGTGCCAGCAGCCCGACTAGCTTGGGAAGCTCCTACAATGAGCAGTTCTTC. Translation gives CASSPTSLGSSYNEQFF.

V and J are TRBV20-1 and TRBJ2-5, with 7 bases matching TRBD1. V shed 3 bases, J shed 2 bases, and the junction held 0 bases outside the gene matches. Germline CDR1 is DFQATT and CDR2 is SNEGSKA (reference sequence). This CDR3 has 12 amino acids. CDR3 loop: CSARTGQETQYF. The CDR3 DNA follows: TGCAGTGCTAGGACAGGGCAAGAGACCCAGTACTTC.

This chain joins TRBV11-1 and TRBJ2-3; TRBD2 is a possible D gene (6 bases). Germline V CDR1 and CDR2: SGHAT, FQDESV (reference sequence). Deletions cut 8 bases from V and 2 bases from J, with 17 bases between. This CDR3 is built from 15 residues. CDR3 sequence: CASGTNGLPTDTQYF. The DNA for the CDR3 is TGTGCCAGCGGGACGAATGGACTACCCACAGATACGCAGTATTTT.

This clonotype was picked up many times. The chain joins TRBV7-2 to TRBJ2-2; tentatively, D is TRBD1 (5 bases). Trimming pared 3 bases from V and 6 bases from J, leaving 8 bases between. Germline CDR1 SGHTA, CDR2 FQGNSA. The CDR3 consists of 13 residues. The CDR3 here is CASSFDRSGELFF. In nucleotides, the CDR3 is TGTGCCAGCAGCTTCGACAGATCCGGGGAGCTGTTTTTT.

This clonotype was counted at least ten times. The chain links TRBV7-2 to TRBJ2-5; TRBD2 is a possible D gene (6 bases). V was pared by 2 bases and J by 2 bases, with 18 bases between. The CDR3 has 17 amino acids. In germline, CDR1 is SGHTA, CDR2 FQGNSA. The CDR3 reads CASSLSTGGGIQETQYF. In nucleotides, the CDR3 is TGTGCCAGCAGCTTATCAACTGGAGGCGGGATACAAGAGACCCAGTACTTC.

J is TRBJ2-2 and V is TRBV14; no reliable D call. The germline V and J ends were trimmed by 2 bases and 2 bases, with 9 bases remaining between them. The length of the CDR3 is 15 residues. CDR1 and CDR2 (germline): SGHDN, FVKESK. The DNA of the CDR3 is TGTGCCAGCAGCCAACCTTACGGTAACACCGGGGAGCTGTTTTTT. It is translated as CASSQPYGNTGELFF.

This chain joins TRBV28 and TRBJ2-5, with no clear D. CDR3 length equals 12 residues. V was clipped by 5 bases and J by 1 base, with 5 bases between them. Germline CDR1 MDHEN, CDR2 SYDVKM. CDR3 region: CASSQLQETQYF. The CDR3 DNA reads as TGTGCCAGCAGTCAGCTCCAAGAGACCCAGTACTTC.

This clonotype has a count of ten or more. Since a much larger clone is just one base distant, this may be a read error. This CDR3 is missing its conserved last phenylalanine or tryptophan, likely due to a read error. V is TRBV9 and J is TRBJ1-1; D perhaps matches TRBD1 (6 bases). Trimming left V 4 bases short and J 4 bases short, with 20 bases between. The CDR3 is 16 residues long. The V gene's germline CDR1 is SGDLS and CDR2 YYNGEE. CDR3 bases: TGTGCCAGCAGCTCCCGTTACAGGGATGGGGGCACTGAAGCTTTCTCT. Protein sequence: CASSSRYRDGGTEAFS.

This clonotype was seen just once. The CDR3 coding sequence is TGTGCCAGCAGTCCGGGACTAGCGGTAGCCAAAAACATTCAGTACTTC. This encodes CASSPGLAVAKNIQYF. The rearrangement joins TRBV2 to TRBJ2-4; 11 nucleotides line up with TRBD2. The CDR3 totals 16 residues. The V gene's germline CDR1 is SNHLY and CDR2 FYNNEI. J lost 0 bases, V lost 5 bases, and 3 bases had no gene match.

This chain links TRBV2 with TRBJ2-2; 16 bases are shared with TRBD2. CDR1 is SNHLY and CDR2 is FYNNEI in the germline V gene. This CDR3 spans 18 amino acids. Unmatched junction bases numbered 10, after V lost 5 bases and J lost 7 bases. The CDR3 protein is CASSSGLAGGPVGGELFF. CDR3 bases: TGTGCCAGCAGTTCGGGACTAGCGGGAGGGCCGGTCGGCGGGGAGCTGTTTTTT. Variable domain in full (rest from reference TRBV2 and TRBJ2-2): EPEVTQTPSHQVTQMGQEVILRCVPISNHLYFYWYRQILGQKVEFLVSFYNNEISEKSEIFDDQFSVERPDGSNFTLKIRSTKLEDSAMYFCASSSGLAGGPVGGELFFGEGSRLTVL.

The V call is TRBV7-9, the J call TRBJ2-7, with 8 bases fitting TRBD2. In germline, CDR1 is SEHNR, CDR2 FQNEAQ (reference sequence). The CDR3 is 14 residues long. With 5 bases clipped from V and 5 bases from J, the junction kept 8 bases outside the gene matches. CDR3 in amino acids: CASSLRGEGHEQYF. Here the CDR3 DNA reads TGTGCCAGCAGCCTGCGGGGGGAGGGCCACGAGCAGTACTTC.

V and J are TRBV2 and TRBJ2-3; D is perhaps TRBD2 (7 bases). The CDR3 loop spans 16 amino acids. V lost 8 bases, J lost 5 bases, and 23 bases lay in between. Per the germline V gene, CDR1 is SNHLY and CDR2 is FYNNEI. CDR3 amino acids: CASDKAGADFQDTQYF. The DNA of the CDR3 is TGTGCCAGCGATAAGGCGGGGGCCGACTTCCAAGATACGCAGTATTTT.

This clonotype was observed many times. J is TRBJ2-7 and V is TRBV6-6; possibly TRBD2 for D (6 bases). V lost 4 bases and J 2 bases, leaving 12 bases between the germline ends. Germline CDR1 and CDR2: MNHNY and SVGAGI (reference sequence). The CDR3 extends over 14 amino acids. The CDR3: CASSSWTNAYEQYF. CDR3 nucleotide sequence: TGTGCCAGCAGTTCGTGGACTAACGCCTACGAGCAGTACTTC.

This clonotype was detected many times. The rearrangement links TRBV6-2 or TRBV6-3 to TRBJ2-5; 11 bases align to TRBD2. Trimming at V came to 5 bases and at J to 4 bases, leaving 9 bases not matched to a gene. Looked up from germline, CDR1 is MNHEY and CDR2 is SVGEGT. CDR3 length: 16 residues. The CDR3 nucleotides are TGTGCCAGCAGTAGACCCATAGCGGGAGGGGGAGAGACCCAGTACTTC. Protein sequence: CASSRPIAGGGETQYF.

This chain uses TRBV7-2 with TRBJ2-7; 8 nucleotides align to TRBD1. V was clipped by 3 bases and J by 2 bases; unmatched bases: 3. The CDR3 extends over 14 amino acids. Germline loops: CDR1 SGHTA, CDR2 FQGNSA. The CDR3 DNA follows: TGTGCCAGCAGCTTCGACAGGGGCGCCTACGAGCAGTACTTC. Residues: CASSFDRGAYEQYF.

With respect to this clonotype: This CDR3 fails to terminate in the conserved phenylalanine or tryptophan, so it likely reflects a read error. This chain joins TRBV6-5 and TRBJ2-3, with D unresolved. Germline CDR1 MNHEY, CDR2 SVGAGI. This CDR3 region has 14 residues. CDR3 amino acids: CASSLSLGTDTQYC. In DNA, the CDR3 is TGCGCCAGCAGTTTAAGTTTGGGAACAGATACGCAGTATTGT.

The chain is built from TRBV7-9 and TRBJ1-1; a possible D gene is TRBD1 (5 bases). Trimming stripped 3 bases from V and 3 bases from J, with 8 bases between. The V gene's germline CDR1 is SEHNR and CDR2 FQNEAQ (reference sequence). The CDR3 loop spans 13 amino acids. As DNA, the CDR3 is TGTGCCAGCAGCTTTCCAGGGTACACTGAAGCTTTCTTT. Translation gives CASSFPGYTEAFF.

The chain is built from TRBV9 and TRBJ1-2; D call uncertain. CDR3 size: 13 residues. V lost 4 bases and J 12 bases, leaving 19 bases between the germline ends. Germline V lookup: CDR1 SGDLS, CDR2 YYNGEE. Here the CDR3 reads CASSKGRNSGNTF. CDR3 DNA sequence: TGTGCCAGCAGCAAGGGCAGAAACTCTGGAAACACCTTC.

This chain connects TRBV18 to TRBJ2-7, with D perhaps TRBD2 (5 bases). The CDR3 sequence is 16 residues long. From germline, CDR1 is KGHSH and CDR2 LQKENI. V was trimmed by 1 base and J by 6 bases, leaving 19 bases between them. The CDR3: CASSPLAGGSTSEQYF. CDR3 nucleotide sequence: TGTGCCAGCTCACCACTTGCGGGTGGGAGCACAAGCGAGCAGTACTTC.

This chain connects TRBV25-1 to TRBJ2-1, with D perhaps matching TRBD1 (5 bases). The CDR3 sequence is 15 residues long. The germline V gene has CDR1 MGHDK and CDR2 SYGVNS. The germline V and J ends were trimmed by 6 bases and 12 bases, with 24 bases remaining between them. This chain's CDR3 is CASSASDSSTDTQFF. The CDR3 nucleotides read TGTGCCAGCAGCGCCTCCGACAGTAGCACAGATACGCAGTTCTTC. Full variable domain (missing parts from reference TRBV25-1 and TRBJ2-1): EADIYQTPRYLVIGTGKKITLECSQTMGHDKMYWYQQDPGMELHLIHYSYGVNSTEKGDLSSESTVSRIRTEHFPLTLESARPSHTSQYLCASSASDSSTDTQFFGPGTRLTVL.

V gene TRBV5-1 combines with J gene TRBJ1-2, with D unresolved. This CDR3 has 12 residues. V was cut by 9 bases and J by 4 bases, with 13 bases left in between. Germline V CDR1 and CDR2: SGHRS, YFSETQ. The DNA for the CDR3 is TGCGCCAACCGCTTGGACGGCTATGGCTACACCTTC. Translation gives CANRLDGYGYTF.